This T cell receptor beta chain is drawn from a study of T cell responses to AZD1222 COVID-19 vaccine. Produced via immunoSEQ multiplex PCR; TCRdb's table is partial and in-frame only. The sample has under 150,000 clones; approximately 90% are singletons. This clone appeared a single time. Trimming left V 2 bases short and J 2 bases short, with 7 bases between. From germline, CDR1 is MNHEY and CDR2 SVGAGI. This CDR3 spans 15 amino acids. This receptor was taken from an adult in good health. The V and J genes are TRBV6-5 and TRBJ1-6; no reliable D call. The material sequenced was peripheral blood, taken on day 0 of AZD1222 vaccination. As DNA, the CDR3 is TGTGCCAGCAGTTACGGTCAGGCCTATAATTCACCCCTCCACTTT. It yields the protein CASSYGQAYNSPLHF.